The clone carrying this T cell receptor (beta chain) came up a few times. Its antigen remains unidentified. This record comes from a study of cytotoxic CD8 clonotypes in ibrutinib-treated CLL. Study-level points and caveats: Clonality climbed at ibrutinib response, then dropped toward baseline at progression. Baseline values of clonality outstripped age-matched healthy donors and followed circulating CD8+ T-cell counts.

Profiling relied on immunoSEQ multiplex PCR, and the TCRdb table lists in-frame clones only, not all of them. The data show 65,000 to 95,000 clones, about 86% seen once. With V trimmed by 6 bases and J by 3 bases, 1 base remained unmatched. Germline V gene lookup returns CDR1 LNHDA and CDR2 SQIVND (reference sequence). This CDR3 contains 12 residues. This TCR came from a human donor with chronic lymphocytic leukemia. This sequence joins TRBV19 and TRBJ1-2, with 7 bases fitting TRBD1. Specimen: PBMCs, collected before ibrutinib treatment. The CDR3 here is CASRGQYYGYTF. The CDR3 bases are TGTGCCAGTAGGGGACAGTACTATGGCTACACCTTC.